This T cell receptor (beta chain) was found in a study of blood T cell repertoires in COVID-19. Study summary: Samples taken during acute and convalescent COVID-19 were collected in the United States, Italy and Spain.

Authors' data handling: The assay estimated nucleated cells by amplifying reference gene primers. Sequenced by immunoSEQ multiplex PCR; TCRdb stores in-frame clones only, minus some. The DNA was the basis for D and trimming; V, J and clone size are from that table. Seen here are about 170,000 clones, about 85% observed once, and the top ten hold around 3.2%. This CDR3 is 15 amino acids long. The germline V gene encodes CDR1 SNHLY and CDR2 FYNNEI. Trimming took 6 bases from V and 5 from J; bases not matched to a gene: 7. The clonotype was recovered from a human donor with acute or convalescent COVID-19. The donor label of this sample is uncertain. Sample: peripheral blood. The rearrangement links TRBV2 to TRBJ1-6; TRBD1 matches 7 bases. CDR3 sequence (DNA): TGTGCCAGCAGGGGGTCAGGGGGGAATAATTCACCCCTCCACTTT. It encodes CASRGSGGNNSPLHF.